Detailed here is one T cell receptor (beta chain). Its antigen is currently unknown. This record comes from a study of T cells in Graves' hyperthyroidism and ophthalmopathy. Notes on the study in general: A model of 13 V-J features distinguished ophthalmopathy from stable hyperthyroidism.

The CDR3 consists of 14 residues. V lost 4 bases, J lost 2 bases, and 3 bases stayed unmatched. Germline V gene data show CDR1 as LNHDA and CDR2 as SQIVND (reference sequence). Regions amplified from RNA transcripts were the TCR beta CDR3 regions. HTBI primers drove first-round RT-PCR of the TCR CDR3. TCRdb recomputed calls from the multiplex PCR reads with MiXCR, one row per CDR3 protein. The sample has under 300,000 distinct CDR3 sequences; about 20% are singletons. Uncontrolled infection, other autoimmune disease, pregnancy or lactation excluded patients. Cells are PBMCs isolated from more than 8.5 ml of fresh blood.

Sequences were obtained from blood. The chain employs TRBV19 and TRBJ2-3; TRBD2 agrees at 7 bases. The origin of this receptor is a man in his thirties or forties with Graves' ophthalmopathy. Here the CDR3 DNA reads TGTGCCAGTAGTAGACGGGACTACACAGATACGCAGTATTTT. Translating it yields CASSRRDYTDTQYF.